This TCR beta chain stems from a study of PD-1 blockade in mismatch repair-deficient tumors. Whole-study context: All were previously treated, progressing patients with approximately 12 mismatch repair-deficient cancer types.

The table came from immunoSEQ multiplex PCR; TCRdb's copy has only in-frame clones and leaves some out. The sample carries around 120,000 clones, about 88% recorded once. The length of the CDR3 is 17 residues. CDR1 and CDR2 from the germline V gene are SGHDT and YYEEEE. The V gene lost 0 bases and the J gene lost 3 bases, with 19 bases spanning the gap. The TCR-sequenced patients were a few responders to pembrolizumab. Sequenced here: peripheral blood, sampled 44 weeks after starting pembrolizumab. This chain joins TRBV5-6 and TRBJ2-7; no definite D call. This clonotype was obtained from an adult with mismatch repair-deficient cancer. CDR3 sequence reads: CASSLGPASFGYYEQYF. In nucleotides, the CDR3 is TGTGCCAGCAGCTTGGGCCCCGCTAGTTTCGGATACTACGAGCAGTACTTC.